Sequencing of this T cell receptor (beta chain) was carried out in a study of PD-1 blockade in classical Hodgkin lymphoma. Regarding the study as a whole: Why repertoires differed is undefined; disease activity or prior therapy possibly contributed. Patients starting nivolumab less than 1 year after ASCT had lower diversity and were excluded from later analyses. Newly diagnosed and completely responding patients shared comparable baseline diversity.

This clone was seen just once. The antigen is undetermined. The time point denotes: cycle 4 day 1 (C4D1), after more than five weeks of nivolumab. The patients all showed relapse after autologous stem cell transplantation, while their brentuximab vedotin exposure varied. Best responses fell into complete response, partial response or progressive disease. The germline CDR1 and CDR2 sequences are MDHEN and SYDVKM. With 8 bases removed from V and 5 bases from J, the gap between germline ends came to 12 bases. CDR3 size: 12 residues. Clones were sequenced by immunoSEQ multiplex PCR, and TCRdb holds only the in-frame ones, with some missing. The sample has 85,000 to 90,000 clones; just over 90% are singletons.

The chain joins TRBV28 to TRBJ1-2; D may be TRBD1 (6 bases). This specimen was peripheral blood mononuclear cells (PBMCs), taken before the fourth cycle of nivolumab. The TCR was taken from a human donor with classical Hodgkin lymphoma. CDR3 sequence (DNA): TGTGCCAGCCTTGGACAGACATATGGCTACACCTTC. This codes for CASLGQTYGYTF.